This T cell receptor (beta chain) came from a study of siplizumab effects on memory and regulatory T cells. General study results and limits: Of the alloreactive clones, only a minor fraction mapped to unstimulated subsets.

Per-sample assaying covered 95,000 to 100,000 TCR templates. The assay was immunoSEQ multiplex PCR, and TCRdb's table has in-frame clones only and misses some. The table records about 66,000 clones, around 96% of them present only once. For this clone: Its specificity is not known.

The length of the CDR3 is 16 residues. After removal of 1 base from V and 4 bases from J, the junction contained 6 bases not matched to a gene. Germline-derived CDR1 and CDR2 are SGDLS and YYNGEE. The study took a few donor pairs, and their unstimulated naive, memory, effector memory and TEMRA subsets were sequenced. The chain employs TRBV9 and TRBJ2-1; 9 bases agree with TRBD2. The sample comprised naive CD8+ T cells sorted from blood. The receptor comes from a human donor in good health. The CDR3 loop reads CASSVLASGGYNEQFF. The CDR3 DNA follows: TGTGCCAGCAGCGTATTGGCCAGCGGGGGGTACAATGAGCAGTTCTTC.